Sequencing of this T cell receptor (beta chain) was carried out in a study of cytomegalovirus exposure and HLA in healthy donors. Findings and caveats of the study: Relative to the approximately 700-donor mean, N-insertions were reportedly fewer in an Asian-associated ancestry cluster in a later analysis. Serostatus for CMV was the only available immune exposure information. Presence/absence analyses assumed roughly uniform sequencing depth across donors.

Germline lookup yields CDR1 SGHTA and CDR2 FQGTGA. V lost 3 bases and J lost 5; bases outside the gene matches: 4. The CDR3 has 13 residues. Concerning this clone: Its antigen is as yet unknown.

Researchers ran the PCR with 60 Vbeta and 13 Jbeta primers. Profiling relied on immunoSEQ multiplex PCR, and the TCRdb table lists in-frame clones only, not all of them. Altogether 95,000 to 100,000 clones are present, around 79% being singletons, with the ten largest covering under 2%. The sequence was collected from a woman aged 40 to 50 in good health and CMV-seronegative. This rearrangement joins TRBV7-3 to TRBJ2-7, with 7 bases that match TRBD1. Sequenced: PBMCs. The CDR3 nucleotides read TGTGCCAGCAGCTTGGTGACAGGGAACGAGCAGTACTTC. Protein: CASSLVTGNEQYF.